Each of the 25 T cell receptor beta chains below was sequenced from the same sample in a study of T-cell reconstitution after alpha-beta-depleted transplantation in children. Preparing the TCRbeta library involved the use of unique molecular identifiers. TCRdb redid the calling of the PCR reads with MiXCR, one entry per CDR3 protein. The sample holds around 440,000 distinct CDR3 sequences, under 12% seen once. Specimen: PBMCs, collected before TCRalphabeta/CD19-depleted stem cell transplant. These receptor sequences come from a child younger than 10 with inherited bone marrow failure, due to receive a stem cell transplant.

The V gene is TRBV10-3, the J gene TRBJ2-7, with 11 bases aligning to TRBD2. The germline V gene encodes CDR1 ENHRY and CDR2 SYGVKD. Trimming at V came to 2 bases and at J to 1 base, leaving 7 bases not matched to a gene. The CDR3 runs 17 residues. CDR3 sequence: CAISEVTSGRWSYEQYF. CDR3 DNA: TGTGCCATCAGTGAGGTAACTAGCGGGAGATGGTCCTACGAGCAGTACTTC.

This clonotype appeared many times. The V gene is TRBV4-3, the J gene TRBJ1-4; D ambiguous. In germline, CDR1 is LGHNA, CDR2 YSLEER. The CDR3 totals 16 residues. Trimming took off 1 base at V and 3 bases at J, with 12 bases between the two ends. CDR3 sequence reads: CASSQAPTAPNEKLFF. CDR3 DNA: TGCGCCAGCAGCCAAGCCCCGACGGCACCTAATGAAAAACTGTTTTTT.

This clonotype has a count of ten or more. The chain joins TRBV24-1 to TRBJ2-1; weak D call: TRBD1 (5 bases). The germline gives CDR1 KGHDR, CDR2 SFDVKD. V shed 3 bases and J shed 2 bases, with 7 bases lying between them. This CDR3 region has 14 residues. The CDR3: CATSDQGPYNEQFF. The CDR3 DNA reads as TGTGCCACCAGTGATCAGGGCCCCTACAATGAGCAGTTCTTC.

This clonotype has a handful of counts. This sequence joins TRBV19 and TRBJ1-2; TRBD1 might be the D (5 bases). Per germline, CDR1 LNHDA and CDR2 SQIVND (reference sequence). V was clipped by 5 bases and J by 1 base, with 11 bases between them. CDR3 length: 14 amino acids. This CDR3 is CASSARQINYGYTF. The CDR3 DNA is TGTGCCAGTAGTGCAAGACAGATTAACTATGGCTACACCTTC. Supplemented by reference TRBV19 and TRBJ1-2, the full variable domain reads DGGITQSPKYLFRKEGQNVTLSCEQNLNHDAMYWYRQDPGQGLRLIYYSQIVNDFQKGDIAEGYSVSREKKESFPLTVTSAQKNPTAFYLCASSARQINYGYTFGSGTRLTVV.

Ten or more counts support this clonotype. The rearrangement joins TRBV29-1 to TRBJ2-1; the match to TRBD2 covers 9 bases. The CDR3 covers 17 residues. Germline V gene lookup returns CDR1 SQVTM and CDR2 ANQGSEA. With V trimmed by 6 bases and J by 6 bases, 18 bases remained unmatched. The CDR3 loop reads CSVAAFGYSGRVNEQFF. As DNA, the CDR3 is TGCAGCGTCGCCGCCTTTGGTTATAGCGGGAGAGTCAATGAGCAGTTCTTC.

The sample holds many counts of this clonotype. The J gene is TRBJ2-3, the V gene TRBV1; the D call TRBD2 from the table was never checked on the DNA. TRBV1 is classified as a pseudogene. This CDR3 comprises 16 residues. The CDR3 loop is CTSSQRLAPTGDTQYF. The DNA of the CDR3 is TGCACCAGCAGCCAAAGACTAGCCCCGACGGGAGATACGCAGTATTTT.

CDR3 sequence reads: CASIGRPYEQYF. The CDR3 region has the DNA TGTGCCAGCATCGGGAGACCCTACGAGCAGTACTTC. The chain combines TRBV28 with TRBJ2-7; the D gene is possibly TRBD2 (6 bases). Germline V gene lookup returns CDR1 MDHEN and CDR2 SYDVKM. CDR3 length: 12 residues. Trimming took off 7 bases at V and 2 bases at J, with 9 bases between the two ends. Full variable domain (missing parts from reference TRBV28 and TRBJ2-7): DVKVTQSSRYLVKRTGEKVFLECVQDMDHENMFWYRQDPGLGLRLIYFSYDVKMKEKGDIPEGYSVSREKKERFSLILESASTNQTSMYLCASIGRPYEQYFGPGTRLTVT.

Many counts were recorded for this clonotype. The chain joins TRBV4-1 to TRBJ1-4, with D uncertain. This CDR3 contains 15 residues. Trimming left V 1 base short and J 4 bases short, with 10 bases between. The germline gives CDR1 MGHRA, CDR2 YSYEKL. The DNA for the CDR3 is TGCGCCAGCAGCCAAGCGCCTGGGTATAATGAAAAACTGTTTTTT. Amino acid sequence: CASSQAPGYNEKLFF.

This clonotype showed up many times. The V gene is TRBV29-1, the J gene TRBJ1-1, with D maybe TRBD1 (6 bases). The germline gives CDR1 SQVTM, CDR2 ANQGSEA. V gave up 4 bases and J gave up 5 bases, with 20 bases separating them. The CDR3 runs 15 residues. Here the CDR3 DNA reads TGCAGCGTTGGAAGAGCGCCGTACAGGGCTACTGAAGCTTTCTTT. This codes for CSVGRAPYRATEAFF.

This clonotype was picked up a small number of times. The genes are TRBV3-1 and TRBJ2-1, with D possibly being TRBD2 (6 bases). The CDR3 is made up of 16 amino acids. CDR1 and CDR2 from the germline V gene are LGHDT and YNNKEL (reference sequence). V lost 1 base to trimming and J lost 6 bases, with 16 bases between them. CDR3 in amino acids: CASSQVLATMSNEQFF. The CDR3 nucleotides are TGTGCCAGCAGCCAAGTCCTAGCGACGATGAGCAATGAGCAGTTCTTC.

This clonotype showed up many times. The chain joins TRBV29-1 to TRBJ2-3; TRBD2 might be the D (6 bases). Germline V gives CDR1 SQVTM, CDR2 ANQGSEA. This CDR3 contains 17 residues. Trimming removed 3 bases at V and 1 base at J, with 20 bases between. In DNA, the CDR3 is TGCAGCGTTGACCAACCCTCTAGGGGAGGTGGCACAGATACGCAGTATTTT. Protein: CSVDQPSRGGGTDTQYF.

This chain links TRBV19 with TRBJ2-1; TRBD2 agrees at 7 bases. This CDR3 is built from 14 residues. From germline, CDR1 is LNHDA and CDR2 SQIVND (reference sequence). V lost 10 bases to trimming and J lost 1 base; unmatched junction nucleotides: 7. This CDR3 is CAIASGASYNEQFF. Written as DNA, the CDR3 is TGTGCCATAGCTAGCGGAGCTTCCTACAATGAGCAGTTCTTC.

On this clonotype itself: This is likely a read error, given that the CDR3 carries no conserved phenylalanine or tryptophan at its end. The chain has TRBV6-1 and TRBJ2-5; 7 nucleotides agree with TRBD1. With 4 bases clipped from V and 6 bases from J, the junction kept 11 bases outside the gene matches. This CDR3 is 15 amino acids long. Germline V gene sequence: CDR1 MNHNS, CDR2 SASEGT. As DNA, the CDR3 is TGTGCCAGCAGTGGACCGGGACAGACATCCCAGACCCAGTACTCC. Protein sequence: CASSGPGQTSQTQYS.

The chain has TRBV19 and TRBJ2-3; possibly TRBD2 for D (6 bases). The germline V gene has CDR1 LNHDA and CDR2 SQIVND (reference sequence). Trimming pared 5 bases from V and 6 bases from J, leaving 9 bases between. The CDR3 covers 12 residues. The CDR3 sequence: CASSARGDTQYF. The CDR3, as DNA: TGTGCCAGTAGTGCACGGGGGGATACGCAGTATTTT. The variable domain in full, with the rest retrieved from reference TRBV19 and TRBJ2-3, is DGGITQSPKYLFRKEGQNVTLSCEQNLNHDAMYWYRQDPGQGLRLIYYSQIVNDFQKGDIAEGYSVSREKKESFPLTVTSAQKNPTAFYLCASSARGDTQYFGPGTRLTVL.

In this sample, this clonotype turned up a few times. The gene calls are TRBV2 and TRBJ1-1; D not certain. The ends were cut back, 8 bases at V and 11 bases at J, with 15 bases in the middle. The CDR3 totals 11 residues. Germline CDR1 is SNHLY and CDR2 is FYNNEI. CDR3 in amino acids: CASQAGPRAFF. The CDR3 DNA reads TGTGCCAGCCAAGCCGGCCCGCGGGCTTTCTTT.

The CDR3 nucleotides read TGCGCCAGCAGCCAAGATGGCGGCTCCTACGAGCAGTACTTC. Residues: CASSQDGGSYEQYF. The chain employs TRBV4-3 and TRBJ2-7; D uncertain. Germline-derived CDR1 and CDR2 are LGHNA and YSLEER. V lost 0 bases and J lost 0, with 6 bases in between. The CDR3 has 14 residues.

In this sample, this clonotype turned up a few times. This CDR3 reads CASSMKIGTDTQYF. Here the CDR3 DNA reads TGTGCCAGCAGCATGAAGATTGGGACAGATACGCAGTATTTT. The chain carries TRBV5-4 and TRBJ2-3; no clear D gene. The V and J ends lost 4 bases and 3 bases respectively, with 12 bases between them. Germline lookup yields CDR1 SGHNT and CDR2 YYREEE (reference sequence). The CDR3 is 14 residues long.

In regard to this clonotype: At one of its ends the junction is not consistent with the germline gene, which may arise from a read error. The rearrangement links TRBV12-3 or TRBV12-4 to TRBJ2-4, with D tentatively TRBD1 or TRBD2 (5 bases each). This CDR3 is 11 amino acids long. CDR3 sequence reads: CASSNDGTLNF. CDR3 sequence (DNA): TGTGCCAGCAGCAACGATGGGACCTTAAACTTC.

This clonotype was seen only a few times. V usage is TRBV19 and J usage is TRBJ2-1; D not certain. Trimming took 4 bases from V and 0 from J, leaving 10 bases between them. The CDR3 spans 15 residues. Germline CDR1 is LNHDA and CDR2 is SQIVND (reference sequence). The CDR3 coding sequence is TGTGCCAGTAGTAACGCAGGCAGCTCCTACAATGAGCAGTTCTTC. Translation: CASSNAGSSYNEQFF.

The chain joins TRBV7-9 to TRBJ2-2; no clear D. Trimming took 4 bases from V and 6 from J, leaving 18 bases between them. This CDR3 spans 16 amino acids. Germline assignment: CDR1 SEHNR and CDR2 FQNEAQ (reference sequence). CDR3 coding DNA: TGTGCCAGCAGCTCAAGACGTGTGGGGTTGTCCGGGGAGCTGTTTTTT. It is translated as CASSSRRVGLSGELFF.

CDR3 region: CASSPARDGNSPLHF. CDR3 nucleotide sequence: TGTGCCAGCAGTCCGGCCAGGGATGGTAATTCACCCCTCCACTTT. This chain joins TRBV12-3 or TRBV12-4 and TRBJ1-6; maybe TRBD1 (5 bases). Trimming took off 5 bases at V and 6 bases at J, with 14 bases between the two ends. The CDR3 contains 15 residues.

In its sample, this clonotype was seen a few times. The CDR3 sequence is CSVGGWQSTGELFF. The CDR3 DNA reads TGCAGCGTTGGGGGTTGGCAATCCACCGGGGAGCTGTTTTTT. The rearrangement joins TRBV29-1 to TRBJ2-2; D gene uncertain. The CDR3 has 14 residues. Germline loops: CDR1 SQVTM, CDR2 ANQGSEA. With 4 bases removed from V and 4 bases from J, the gap between germline ends came to 13 bases.

This clonotype has ten or more counts. The chain links TRBV4-3 to TRBJ2-3, with D unresolved. V lost 0 bases to trimming and J lost 3 bases, with 10 bases between them. The CDR3 loop spans 15 amino acids. CDR1 is LGHNA, CDR2 YSLEER, per germline. CDR3 DNA sequence: TGCGCCAGCAGCCAAGATTTTGCGCCTACAGATACGCAGTATTTT. This gives the protein CASSQDFAPTDTQYF.

This clonotype has a count of ten or more. The rearrangement joins TRBV5-6 to TRBJ2-1; 12 nucleotides line up with TRBD2. The CDR3 is 18 amino acids. The V gene's germline CDR1 is SGHDT and CDR2 YYEEEE. J lost 0 bases, V lost 4 bases, and 8 bases had no gene match. For the CDR3, the DNA is TGTGCCAGCAGCCAGGGACTAGCGGGTCCAAGCTCCTACAATGAGCAGTTCTTC. Translated, it gives CASSQGLAGPSSYNEQFF.

This clonotype was recorded at least ten times. The germline gene is not matched at one end of the junction; a read error may be the cause. V and J are TRBV7-9 and TRBJ2-5; the match to TRBD1 covers 8 bases. CDR1 is SEHNR and CDR2 is FQNEAQ in the germline V gene (reference sequence). This CDR3 comprises 16 residues. CDR3 nucleotides: TGTGCCAGCACCTTACCCCGACAGGGGCCTCCAGAGACCCAGTACTTC. Translating gives CASTLPRQGPPETQYF.